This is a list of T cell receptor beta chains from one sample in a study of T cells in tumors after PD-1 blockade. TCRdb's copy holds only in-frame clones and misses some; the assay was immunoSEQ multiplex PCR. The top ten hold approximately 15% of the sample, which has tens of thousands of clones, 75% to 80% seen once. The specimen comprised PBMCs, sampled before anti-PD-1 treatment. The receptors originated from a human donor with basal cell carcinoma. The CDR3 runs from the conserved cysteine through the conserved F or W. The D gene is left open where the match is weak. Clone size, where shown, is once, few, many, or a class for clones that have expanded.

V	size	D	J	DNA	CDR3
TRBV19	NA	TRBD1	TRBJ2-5	TGTGCCAGTAGTGCCGCGACAGGGACGGTCGGAGAGACCCAGTACTTC	CASSAATGTVGETQYF
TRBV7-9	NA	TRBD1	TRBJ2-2	TGTGCCAGCAGCAGGACAGGGTCTGGGGAGCTGTTTTTT	CASSRTGSGELFF
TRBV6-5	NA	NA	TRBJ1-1	TGTGCCAGCAGTTCCCAACAGGGAACGAACACTGAAGCTTTCTTT	CASSSQQGTNTEAFF
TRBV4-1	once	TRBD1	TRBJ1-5	TGCGCCAGCAGCCAATGGGGGACAGGGGGCCCCACAAGCAATCAGCCCCAGCATTTT	CASSQWGTGGPTSNQPQHF
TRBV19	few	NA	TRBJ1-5	TGTGCCAGTACAAGGGTCTATAGCAATCAGCCCCAGCATTTT	CASTRVYSNQPQHF
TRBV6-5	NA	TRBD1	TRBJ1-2	TGTGCCAGCAGTCGAGGGGGCCGGGACTATGGCTACACCTTC	CASSRGGRDYGYTF
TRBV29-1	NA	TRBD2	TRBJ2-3	TGCAGCGTTGTACTAGCGGGGAGCACAGATACGCAGTATTTT	CSVVLAGSTDTQYF
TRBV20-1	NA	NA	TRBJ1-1	TGCAGTGCTAGTGGGGTGGTCCGAACTGAAGCTTTCTTT	CSASGVVRTEAFF
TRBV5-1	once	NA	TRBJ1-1	TGCGCCAGCAACACAGGGAGTCAGGGCACTGAAGCTTTCTTT	CASNTGSQGTEAFF
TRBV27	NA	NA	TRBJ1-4	TGTGCCAGCAGTTTTTCAGGGGACCCTATCGGGAATGAAAAACTGTTTTTT	CASSFSGDPIGNEKLFF
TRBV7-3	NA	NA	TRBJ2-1	TGTGCCAGCAGCCCCCACCCCGATGACGAGCAGTTCTTC	CASSPHPDDEQFF
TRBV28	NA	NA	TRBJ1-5	TGTGCCAGCAGTTTATATAGCAATCAGCCCCAGCATTTT	CASSLYSNQPQHF
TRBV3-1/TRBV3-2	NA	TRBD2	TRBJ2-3	TGTGCCAGCTTAGGGCGGGGGACAGATACGCAGTATTTT	CASLGRGTDTQYF
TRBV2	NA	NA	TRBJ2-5	TGTGCCAGCAGTGCCGGGGCCATGGAGACCCAGTACTTC	CASSAGAMETQYF
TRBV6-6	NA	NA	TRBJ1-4	TGTGCCAGCAGCCATTACGGGTTGGCGGAAAAACTGTTTTTT	CASSHYGLAEKLFF
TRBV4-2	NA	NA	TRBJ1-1	TGTGCCAGCAGCCAAGCACAGATGAACACTGAAGCTTTCTTT	CASSQAQMNTEAFF
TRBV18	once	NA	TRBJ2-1	TGTGCCAGCTCAGCCCCTGGGGGGAATGAGCAGTTCTTC	CASSAPGGNEQFF
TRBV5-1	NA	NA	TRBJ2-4	TGCGCCAGCAGCTCCCCGACAGGAGAATGGGGAAACATTCAGTACTTC	CASSSPTGEWGNIQYF
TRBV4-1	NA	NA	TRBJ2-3	TGCGCCAGCAGCCAAGGGGGAAGAGGGGATACGCAGTATTTT	CASSQGGRGDTQYF